The text below deals with one TCR beta chain. The data stem from a study of technical replicates of blood from several donors. CDR3 length equals 15 residues. Trimming left V 0 bases short and J 3 bases short, with 13 bases between. Germline CDR1 reads SGDLS; CDR2 reads YYNGEE. Clones were read by immunoSEQ multiplex PCR, and TCRdb kept only the in-frame ones, dropping some. The repertoire holds about 67,000 clones, with 95% to 97% as singletons. This clonotype originated in a human donor in good health. The chain joins TRBV9 to TRBJ2-7, with D perhaps TRBD1 (5 bases). Sequences were obtained from T cells isolated from PBMCs. The CDR3, as DNA: TGTGCCAGCAGCGTAGGGCAGGGTCCCCTCTACGAGCAGTACTTC. Protein sequence: CASSVGQGPLYEQYF.